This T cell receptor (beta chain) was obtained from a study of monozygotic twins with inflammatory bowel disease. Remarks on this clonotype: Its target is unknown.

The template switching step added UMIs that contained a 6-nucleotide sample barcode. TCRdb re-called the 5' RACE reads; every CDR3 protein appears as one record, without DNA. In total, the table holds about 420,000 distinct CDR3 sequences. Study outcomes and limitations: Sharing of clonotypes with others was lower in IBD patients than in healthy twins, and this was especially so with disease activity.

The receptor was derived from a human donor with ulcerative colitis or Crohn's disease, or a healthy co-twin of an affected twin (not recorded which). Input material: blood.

The CDR3 here is CASSIDSSYNEQFF. The chain links TRBV25-1 to TRBJ2-1. Germline CDR1 MGHDK, CDR2 SYGVNS. The CDR3 length is 14 residues. Based on the CDR3 plus reference TRBV25-1 and TRBJ2-1, the full variable domain is EADIYQTPRYLVIGTGKKITLECSQTMGHDKMYWYQQDPGMELHLIHYSYGVNSTEKGDLSSESTVSRIRTEHFPLTLESARPSHTSQYLCASSIDSSYNEQFFGPGTRLTVL.